This is a list of T cell receptor beta chains from one sample in a study of CXCR3-negative and CXCR3-positive naive CD8 T cells. TCRdb reworked the 5' RACE reads into one entry per CDR3 protein, no DNA. Here the sample table reports roughly 130,000 distinct CDR3 sequences. The sample consisted of naive CXCR3+ CD8+ T cells from blood. The receptors shown here come from a human donor in good health. Some clones in this sample may be carry-over from other donors' samples. Each CDR3 is given with its conserved first and last residue.

CDR3,J,V
CASSLGAGTEASF,TRBJ1-1,TRBV7-2
CASTLTENTEAFF,TRBJ1-1,TRBV6-5
CASSPYSGTIDEQFF,TRBJ2-1,TRBV27
CSAIGTSGTWEQFF,TRBJ2-1,TRBV20-1
CASTSSGGFYEQYF,TRBJ2-7,TRBV12-3/TRBV12-4
CASRVPDRGNEQFF,TRBJ2-1,TRBV12-3/TRBV12-4
CSVEDEDGRGKDGYTF,TRBJ1-2,TRBV29-1
CASSQLQGRTTGELFF,TRBJ2-2,TRBV4-1
CSGQGANGEKLFF,TRBJ1-4,TRBV29-1
CSVAGGSGGEQYF,TRBJ2-7,TRBV29-1